Listed here are 28 T cell receptor beta chains from one sample, sequenced in a study of cytomegalovirus exposure and HLA in healthy donors. The PCR employed 60 Vbeta primers together with 13 Jbeta primers. This table comes from immunoSEQ multiplex PCR, and its TCRdb copy is limited to in-frame clones, with some not included. The table lists about 130,000 clones, roughly 75% of them singletons, with roughly 3.5% in the top ten. The sequenced sample was PBMCs. All receptors derive from a woman between 45 and 60 years old in good health and CMV-seronegative.

The CDR3 sequence is CASSATRGYEQYF. CDR3 DNA sequence: TGTGCCAGCAGCGCGACTAGGGGCTACGAGCAGTACTTC. The chain combines TRBV14 with TRBJ2-5, with D possibly matching TRBD2 (6 bases). The J call is doubtful: the DNA matches TRBJ2-7 better. This CDR3 has 13 amino acids. Looked up from germline, CDR1 is SGHDN and CDR2 is FVKESK.

The chain employs TRBV4-1 and TRBJ2-1, with D possibly matching TRBD2 (6 bases). Trimming removed 2 bases at V and 7 bases at J, with 18 bases between. The CDR3 runs to 16 residues. Germline-derived CDR1 and CDR2 are MGHRA and YSYEKL. CDR3 sequence reads: CASSQILIAGYNEQFF. The CDR3 DNA is TGCGCCAGCAGCCAAATACTAATTGCGGGATATAATGAGCAGTTCTTC.

This clone showed up just a few times. The same CDR3 also results from other DNA sequences found in this sample. This sequence joins TRBV7-6 and TRBJ2-3, with 7 bases lining up with TRBD2. Germline assignment: CDR1 SGHVS and CDR2 FNYEAQ. This CDR3 has 14 amino acids. The V gene end was trimmed by 1 base and the J gene end by 6 bases; junction bases not matched to a gene: 4. The CDR3 here is CASSLGGGGDTQYF. CDR3 DNA sequence: TGTGCCAGCAGCTTAGGTGGGGGAGGGGATACGCAGTATTTT.

V usage is TRBV30 and J usage is TRBJ1-3; tentatively, D is TRBD1 (5 bases). Germline CDR1 and CDR2: GTSNPN and SVGIG (reference sequence). The CDR3 is 11 residues long. The V end lost 0 bases, the J end lost 9 bases, and 6 bases lay between the germline ends. The CDR3 DNA reads TGTGCCTGGAGTGTCGGGGGCACCATATATTTT. It specifies CAWSVGGTIYF.

The chain has TRBV9 and TRBJ1-2; no firm D call. The CDR3 runs to 11 residues. Germline loops: CDR1 SGDLS, CDR2 YYNGEE. With 8 bases removed from V and 8 bases from J, the gap between germline ends came to 13 bases. CDR3 loop: CASSAREGYTF. For the CDR3, the DNA is TGTGCCAGTTCTGCGAGGGAAGGCTACACCTTC.

This clone has just a few counts. The chain links TRBV7-9 to TRBJ1-2; TRBD1 matches 7 bases. The V gene end was trimmed by 5 bases and the J gene end by 4 bases; junction bases not matched to a gene: 16. CDR3 size: 17 residues. Germline V gene sequence: CDR1 SEHNR, CDR2 FQNEAQ (reference sequence). The CDR3 sequence is CASSPPQGQRGVYGYTF. CDR3 DNA sequence: TGTGCCAGCAGCCCCCCCCAGGGACAGAGAGGTGTCTATGGCTACACCTTC.

CDR3 in amino acids: CASSSRGTGSYEQYF. In DNA form, the CDR3 reads TGTGCCAGCAGCTCCCGTGGGACAGGGTCCTACGAGCAGTACTTC. V is TRBV7-9 and J is TRBJ2-5, with 9 bases that match TRBD1. The J call may be wrong; the DNA end is better matched by TRBJ2-7. The CDR3 loop spans 15 amino acids. Per the germline V gene, CDR1 is SEHNR and CDR2 is FQNEAQ (reference sequence).

The CDR3 sequence is CASSTGGAGTDTQYF. The CDR3 coding sequence is TGTGCCAGCAGTACAGGGGGCGCTGGCACAGATACGCAGTATTTT. The J gene is TRBJ2-3, the V gene TRBV6-5; 9 bases align to TRBD1. CDR1 MNHEY and CDR2 SVGAGI come from the germline V gene. There are 15 residues in the CDR3. The V gene end was trimmed by 5 bases and the J gene end by 1 base; junction bases not matched to a gene: 4.

This chain links TRBV2 with TRBJ2-5; D remains unclear. The J call may not be correct, given that the DNA end is closer to TRBJ2-7. The length of the CDR3 is 10 residues. Germline CDR1 is SNHLY and CDR2 is FYNNEI. The CDR3 DNA reads TGTGCCAGCGCTGAATACGAGCAGTACTTC. Protein: CASAEYEQYF.

This rearrangement joins TRBV30 to TRBJ2-2; D perhaps matches TRBD1 (5 bases). V dropped 4 bases and J dropped 5 bases, with 14 bases sitting between them. The CDR3 totals 14 residues. Germline CDR1 GTSNPN, CDR2 SVGIG (reference sequence). CDR3 protein: CAWIKGQRTGELFF. In DNA, the CDR3 is TGTGCCTGGATTAAGGGGCAAAGGACCGGGGAGCTGTTTTTT.

This clone came up a few times. CDR3: CASSLEGAGNQYF. The DNA for the CDR3 is TGTGCCAGCAGCTTAGAGGGAGCGGGGAATCAGTACTTC. V is TRBV7-9 and J is TRBJ2-5; 7 nucleotides align to TRBD2. The CDR3 is 13 amino acids. Germline lookup yields CDR1 SEHNR and CDR2 FQNEAQ (reference sequence). The J segment lost 11 bases and the V segment lost 1 base, leaving 7 bases of the junction unmatched. Full variable domain (missing parts from reference TRBV7-9 and TRBJ2-5): DTGVSQNPRHKITKRGQNVTFRCDPISEHNRLYWYRQTLGQGPEFLTYFQNEAQLEKSRLLSDRFSAERPKGSFSTLEIQRTEQGDSAMYLCASSLEGAGNQYFGPGTRLLVL.

CDR3 sequence: CASSRAGTGAYEQYF. The CDR3 DNA reads as TGTGCCAGCAGCCGAGCCGGGACAGGAGCCTACGAGCAGTACTTC. The chain links TRBV6-5 to TRBJ2-7; 8 bases agree with TRBD1. The CDR3 runs to 15 residues. Germline assignment: CDR1 MNHEY and CDR2 SVGAGI. Trimming took 6 bases from V and 2 from J; bases not matched to a gene: 9.

The genes are TRBV19 and TRBJ2-1, with 7 bases matching TRBD1. The CDR3 is made up of 13 amino acids. The germline V gene has CDR1 LNHDA and CDR2 SQIVND (reference sequence). The V gene end was trimmed by 6 bases and the J gene end by 5 bases; junction bases not matched to a gene: 4. The CDR3 sequence is CASRTGSNNEQFF. CDR3 DNA sequence: TGTGCCAGTAGGACAGGGTCAAACAATGAGCAGTTCTTC.

The chain recombines TRBV28 with TRBJ2-7, with D uncertain. V lost 6 bases and J lost 6, with 12 bases in between. The length of the CDR3 is 12 residues. Per germline, CDR1 MDHEN and CDR2 SYDVKM. The CDR3 here is CASRTANLEQYF. CDR3 DNA: TGTGCCAGCAGGACTGCCAATCTCGAGCAGTACTTC.

This chain uses TRBV15 with TRBJ1-4, with D maybe TRBD1 (6 bases). Between the trimmed V and J ends, which lost 0 bases and 7 bases, there was a span of 15 bases. The CDR3 extends over 16 amino acids. Germline V gene sequence: CDR1 LNHNV, CDR2 YYDKDF (reference sequence). The CDR3 here is CATSRDLDSILEKLFF. As DNA, the CDR3 is TGTGCCACCAGCAGAGATCTGGACAGCATCCTTGAAAAACTGTTTTTT.

The chain combines TRBV6-5 with TRBJ1-1; D is ambiguous. Germline CDR1 reads MNHEY; CDR2 reads SVGAGI. Trimming cost V 2 bases and J 3 bases, with 4 bases left between them. This CDR3 spans 12 amino acids. The chain's CDR3 is CASSYLDTEAFF. The CDR3, as DNA: TGTGCCAGCAGTTACCTAGACACTGAAGCTTTCTTT.

V usage is TRBV7-9 and J usage is TRBJ2-1; 10 bases are shared with TRBD2. The CDR3 covers 15 residues. Per the germline V gene, CDR1 is SEHNR and CDR2 is FQNEAQ (reference sequence). The V and J ends lost 2 bases and 7 bases, in that order; junction bases with no gene match: 5. CDR3: CASSLWPSGRNEQFF. CDR3 DNA: TGTGCCAGCAGCTTATGGCCTAGCGGGAGAAATGAGCAGTTCTTC.

The J gene is TRBJ2-7, the V gene TRBV19; 7 positions match TRBD2. The CDR3 consists of 13 residues. The V segment lost 3 bases and the J segment 1 base; nucleotides outside the gene matches: 0. Germline V gives CDR1 LNHDA, CDR2 SQIVND (reference sequence). CDR3 nucleotide sequence: TGTGCCAGTAGTATCGGGGGGTCCTACGAGCAGTACTTC. Translation gives CASSIGGSYEQYF.

This clone was counted only a few times. J is TRBJ1-2 and V is TRBV4-1, with D possibly TRBD1 on 5 matching bases. Germline-derived CDR1 and CDR2 are MGHRA and YSYEKL. CDR3 length: 15 residues. V dropped 0 bases and J dropped 7 bases, with 15 bases sitting between them. The CDR3 bases are TGCGCCAGCAGCCAAGATGAAGCCAGGGTGTCTGGCTACACCTTC. Translated: CASSQDEARVSGYTF.

The CDR3 DNA sequence: TGTGCCAGCAGCGCCGGAGTGCCTGAAGCTTTCTTT. It translates to CASSAGVPEAFF. The chain employs TRBV7-9 and TRBJ1-1; no clear D gene. Trimming removed 5 bases from V and 6 bases from J, with 10 bases in between. CDR3 length: 12 amino acids. The V gene's germline CDR1 is SEHNR and CDR2 FQNEAQ (reference sequence).

This clone was detected only a few times. The chain has TRBV5-4 and TRBJ1-5, with D uncertain. The CDR3 contains 12 residues. From germline, CDR1 is SGHNT and CDR2 YYREEE (reference sequence). Between the trimmed V and J ends, which lost 4 bases and 3 bases, there was a span of 5 bases. CDR3 residues: CASSRDNQPQHF. The CDR3 DNA sequence: TGTGCCAGCAGCCGGGACAATCAGCCCCAGCATTTT.

The genes are TRBV7-3 and TRBJ2-1, with 7 bases aligning to TRBD2. There are 13 residues in the CDR3. J gave up 9 bases and V 5 bases, and 7 bases lay outside the gene matches. In germline, CDR1 is SGHTA, CDR2 FQGTGA. CDR3 amino acids: CASSGGGEGEQFF. The CDR3 DNA reads as TGTGCCAGCAGCGGAGGAGGGGAGGGTGAGCAGTTCTTC.

The rearrangement links TRBV11-2 to TRBJ2-1; weak D call: TRBD1 (6 bases). V was pared by 0 bases and J by 4 bases, with 7 bases between. CDR1 and CDR2 (germline): SGHAT, FQNNGV. The CDR3 contains 14 residues. Here the CDR3 reads CASSLDRGYNEQFF. CDR3 nucleotide sequence: TGTGCCAGCAGCTTAGATAGGGGGTACAATGAGCAGTTCTTC.

This chain uses TRBV4-3 with TRBJ2-1; D gene ambiguous. The CDR3 is made up of 14 amino acids. The germline V and J ends were trimmed by 1 base and 3 bases, with 7 bases remaining between them. Germline V gene data show CDR1 as LGHNA and CDR2 as YSLEER. CDR3 sequence: CASSQGPVYNEQFF. The CDR3 DNA reads TGCGCCAGCAGCCAAGGCCCAGTCTACAATGAGCAGTTCTTC.

The chain employs TRBV30 and TRBJ2-2; 9 nucleotides agree with TRBD2. The CDR3 is 15 residues long. Trimming removed 1 base from V and 5 bases from J; junction bases left unmatched: 5. The V gene's germline CDR1 is GTSNPN and CDR2 SVGIG (reference sequence). The CDR3 loop is CAWSAGAGGTGELFF. The CDR3 nucleotides read TGTGCCTGGAGTGCCGGGGCGGGAGGGACCGGGGAGCTGTTTTTT.

This clone has only a few counts. This rearrangement joins TRBV28 to TRBJ1-4, with unresolved D. Per the germline V gene, CDR1 is MDHEN and CDR2 is SYDVKM. The length of the CDR3 is 14 residues. With 3 bases removed from V and 5 bases from J, the gap between germline ends came to 10 bases. The CDR3 here is CASSFRGRNEKLFF. CDR3 bases: TGTGCCAGCAGTTTCCGGGGTCGGAATGAAAAACTGTTTTTT.

The gene calls are TRBV5-8 and TRBJ2-3, with TRBD1 as a possible D gene (5 bases). V was clipped by 5 bases and J by 0 bases, with 19 bases between them. The CDR3 spans 17 residues. Germline CDR1 SGHTS, CDR2 YDEGEE. CDR3 DNA: TGTGCCAGCAGTAAAAACATTTGGACACCCAGCACAGATACGCAGTATTTT. Protein product: CASSKNIWTPSTDTQYF.

This sequence joins TRBV2 and TRBJ2-7; D is unclear. V was clipped by 4 bases and J by 4 bases, with 11 bases between them. Germline loops: CDR1 SNHLY, CDR2 FYNNEI. The CDR3 length is 13 residues. CDR3 sequence (DNA): TGTGCCAGCAGTGGCCAGTCCCCATACGAGCAGTACTTC. This translates into CASSGQSPYEQYF. Drawing the rest from reference TRBV2 and TRBJ2-7, the complete variable domain is EPEVTQTPSHQVTQMGQEVILRCVPISNHLYFYWYRQILGQKVEFLVSFYNNEISEKSEIFDDQFSVERPDGSNFTLKIRSTKLEDSAMYFCASSGQSPYEQYFGPGTRLTVT.